This T cell receptor beta chain was observed in a study of control samples from healthy donors and cancer patients. TCRdb's copy holds only in-frame clones and misses some; the assay was immunoSEQ multiplex PCR. The sample contains fewer than 200,000 clones, approximately 90% of which appear only once. J was trimmed by 3 bases and V by 5 bases; bases with no gene match: 9. CDR3 length equals 16 residues. The V gene's germline CDR1 is KGHSH and CDR2 LQKENI. This chain joins TRBV18 and TRBJ1-5, with TRBD1 matching over 8 bases. The sequenced sample was blood. This clonotype was sampled from a man aged 25-40 years in good health. The CDR3 DNA reads as TGTGCCAGCTCAATGACAATGGACAGGGTCAATCAGCCCCAGCATTTT. Amino acids: CASSMTMDRVNQPQHF.